This entry features one T cell receptor beta chain sequence. Its specific antigen is unknown. Base quality data are lacking; no much larger clone is found one base away. Each collaborating institution followed its own protocols to collect whole blood in K2EDTA tubes. Collaborator samples were shipped for TCRbeta analysis as frozen whole blood, isolated PBMCs, or DNA extracted from either sample type. TCRbeta CDR3 regions were amplified from genomic DNA using the immunoSEQ Assay, a bias-controlled multiplex PCR. The original methods were these. The number of nucleated cells in each sample was estimated from the amplification of reference gene primers within the assay. To quantify the absolute abundance of each unique TCRbeta CDR3 rearrangement, sequence reads were collapsed and filtered. For each sample, productive Simpson clonality was calculated by taking the square root of Simpson's diversity index across productive rearrangements. TCRdb limited this immuneACCESS table to in-frame rearrangements with V and J called. A share of clones is missing; checked studies link under half to unresolved V genes, and the rest is unexplained. From that table come the V and J calls and clone size; the DNA was used to work out D and trimming. The sample includes 110,000 to 150,000 clones, with 84% observed a single time. The ten biggest clones cover around 45% of the sample.

The sample comes from a study of blood T cell repertoires in COVID-19 (dated by TCRdb to about 2020). For the wider study: Samples covering the acute and convalescent phases of COVID-19 were provided by collaborators in the United States, Italy and Spain. The prospective study material was composed of cDNA or gDNA derived from T cells, B-cell-depleted T cells, or PBMCs. Deeply sampled blood TCRbeta repertoires from subjects exposed to, actively infected with, or recovered from COVID-19 were included in the dataset. A freely available public database, intended as a resource for researchers studying the immune response to SARS-CoV-2, is where the repertoires were released. The samples were drawn from the first 160 participants of the ongoing ImmuneRACE study and from under 1,500 subjects provided by 6 global collaborators. A de-identified subject ID, COVID-19 status, age in years and sex were almost always included in the sample metadata. Where available, HLA class I and class II types were obtained from metadata supplied by the sample provider rather than from assay-based typing.

Beyond this particular receptor, the publication reports: Clinical and demographic metadata were provided uncurated, with the amount varying by source and participant.

Its CDR3 holds 17 amino acids, cysteine through phenylalanine. Just the 51-base CDR3 DNA is kept, in frame starting at base 1. The germline V gene specifies LGHNT as CDR1 and FRNRAP as CDR2. V sheds 0 bases and J sheds 1 base, leaving 10 bases between their ends. The sample taken for sequencing was peripheral blood. The receptor was isolated from a human donor in a cohort sampled during active COVID-19. The receptor chain draws on TRBV12-5 and TRBJ1-6; D gene: possibly TRBD1, on 5 matching bases. The CDR3 protein is CASGLVLGASYNSPLHF. The DNA sequence is as follows: TGTGCTAGTGGTTTGGTATTAGGGGCTTCCTATAATTCACCCCTCCACTTT.